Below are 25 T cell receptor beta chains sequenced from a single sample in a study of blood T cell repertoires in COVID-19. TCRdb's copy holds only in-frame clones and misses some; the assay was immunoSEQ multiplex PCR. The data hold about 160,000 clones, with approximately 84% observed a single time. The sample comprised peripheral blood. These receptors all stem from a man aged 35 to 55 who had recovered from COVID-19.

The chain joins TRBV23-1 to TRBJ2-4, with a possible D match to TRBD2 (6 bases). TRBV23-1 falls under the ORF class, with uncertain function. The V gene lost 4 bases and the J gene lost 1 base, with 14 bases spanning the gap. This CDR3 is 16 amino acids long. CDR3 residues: CASSLREVPAKNIQYF. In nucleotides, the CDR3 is TGCGCCAGCAGTCTAAGGGAGGTCCCTGCCAAAAACATTCAGTACTTC.

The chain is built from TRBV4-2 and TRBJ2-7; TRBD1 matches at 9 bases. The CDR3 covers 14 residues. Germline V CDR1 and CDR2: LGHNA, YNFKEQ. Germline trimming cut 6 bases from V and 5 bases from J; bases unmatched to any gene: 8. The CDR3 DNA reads TGTGCCAGCAGTCCTGACAGGGGGAGCGACGAGCAGTACTTC. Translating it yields CASSPDRGSDEQYF.

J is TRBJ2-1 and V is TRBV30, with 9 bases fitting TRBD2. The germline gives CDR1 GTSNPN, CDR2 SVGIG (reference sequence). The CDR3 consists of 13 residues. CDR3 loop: CILGGRAPAEQFF. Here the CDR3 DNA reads TGTATACTTGGCGGGAGGGCCCCGGCTGAGCAGTTCTTC.

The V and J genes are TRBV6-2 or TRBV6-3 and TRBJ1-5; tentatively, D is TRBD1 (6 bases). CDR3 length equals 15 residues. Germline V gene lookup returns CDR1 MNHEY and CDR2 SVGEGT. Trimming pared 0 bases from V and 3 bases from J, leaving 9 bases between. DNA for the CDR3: TGTGCCAGCAGTTACTCGGGACAAACCAATCAGCCCCAGCATTTT. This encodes CASSYSGQTNQPQHF.

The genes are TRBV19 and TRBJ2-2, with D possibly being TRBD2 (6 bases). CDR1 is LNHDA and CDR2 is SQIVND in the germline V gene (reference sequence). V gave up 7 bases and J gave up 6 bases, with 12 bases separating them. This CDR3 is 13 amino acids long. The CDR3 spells CASTSRGSGELFF. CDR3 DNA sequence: TGTGCCAGTACTTCCCGGGGGTCCGGGGAGCTGTTTTTT. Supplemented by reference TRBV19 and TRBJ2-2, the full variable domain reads DGGITQSPKYLFRKEGQNVTLSCEQNLNHDAMYWYRQDPGQGLRLIYYSQIVNDFQKGDIAEGYSVSREKKESFPLTVTSAQKNPTAFYLCASTSRGSGELFFGEGSRLTVL.

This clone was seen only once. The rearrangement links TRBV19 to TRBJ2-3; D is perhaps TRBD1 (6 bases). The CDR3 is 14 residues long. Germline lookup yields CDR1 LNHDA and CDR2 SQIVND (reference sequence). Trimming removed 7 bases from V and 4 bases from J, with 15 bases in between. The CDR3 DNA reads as TGTGCCAGTACTACATCAACAGGGCCAGATACGCAGTATTTT. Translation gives CASTTSTGPDTQYF.

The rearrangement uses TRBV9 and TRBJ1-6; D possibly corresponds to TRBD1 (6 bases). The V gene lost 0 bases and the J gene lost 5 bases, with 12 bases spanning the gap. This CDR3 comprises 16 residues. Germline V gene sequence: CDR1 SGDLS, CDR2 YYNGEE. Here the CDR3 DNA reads TGTGCCAGCAGCGTAGCGCCCGGGACAAATAATTCACCCCTCCACTTT. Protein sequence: CASSVAPGTNNSPLHF.

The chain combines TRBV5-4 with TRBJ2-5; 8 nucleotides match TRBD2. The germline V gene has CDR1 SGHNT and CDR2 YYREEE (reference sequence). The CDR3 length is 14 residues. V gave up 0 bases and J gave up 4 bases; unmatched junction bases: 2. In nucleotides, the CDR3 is TGTGCCAGCAGCTTGGGACTAGCGCGAGAGACCCAGTACTTC. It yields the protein CASSLGLARETQYF. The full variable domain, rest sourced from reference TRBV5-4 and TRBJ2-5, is ETGVTQSPTHLIKTRGQQVTLRCSSQSGHNTVSWYQQALGQGPQFIFQYYREEENGRGNFPPRFSGLQFPNYSSELNVNALELDDSALYLCASSLGLARETQYFGPGTRLLVL.

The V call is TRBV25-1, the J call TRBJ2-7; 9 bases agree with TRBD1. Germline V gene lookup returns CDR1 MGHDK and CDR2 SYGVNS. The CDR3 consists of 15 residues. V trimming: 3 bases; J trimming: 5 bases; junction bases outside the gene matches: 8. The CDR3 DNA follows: TGTGCCAGCAGTGAGGGAGGACAGGGGAGTGACGAGCAGTACTTC. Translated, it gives CASSEGGQGSDEQYF.

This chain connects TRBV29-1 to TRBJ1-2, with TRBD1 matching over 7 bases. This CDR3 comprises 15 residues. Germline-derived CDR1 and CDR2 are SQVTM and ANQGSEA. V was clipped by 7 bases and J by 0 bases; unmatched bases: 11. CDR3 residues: CSASQGVGANYGYTF. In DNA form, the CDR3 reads TGCAGCGCCTCTCAGGGGGTCGGAGCTAACTATGGCTACACCTTC. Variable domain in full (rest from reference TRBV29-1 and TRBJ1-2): SAVISQKPSRDICQRGTSLTIQCQVDSQVTMMFWYRQQPGQSLTLIATANQGSEATYESGFVIDKFPISRPNLTFSTLTVSNMSPEDSSIYLCSASQGVGANYGYTFGSGTRLTVV.

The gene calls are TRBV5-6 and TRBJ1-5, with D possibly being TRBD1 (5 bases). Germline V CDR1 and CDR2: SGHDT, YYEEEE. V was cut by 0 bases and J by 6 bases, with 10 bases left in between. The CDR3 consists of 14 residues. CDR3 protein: CASSLEGEGQPQHF. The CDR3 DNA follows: TGTGCCAGCAGCTTGGAAGGGGAGGGTCAGCCCCAGCATTTT.

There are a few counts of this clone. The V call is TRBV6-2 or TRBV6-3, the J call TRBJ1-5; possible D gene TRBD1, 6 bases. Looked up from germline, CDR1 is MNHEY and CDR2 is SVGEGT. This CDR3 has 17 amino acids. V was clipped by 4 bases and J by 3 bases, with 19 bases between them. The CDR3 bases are TGTGCCAGCAGTTCGGACGCCTCCCGGGACATCAATCAGCCCCAGCATTTT. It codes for CASSSDASRDINQPQHF.

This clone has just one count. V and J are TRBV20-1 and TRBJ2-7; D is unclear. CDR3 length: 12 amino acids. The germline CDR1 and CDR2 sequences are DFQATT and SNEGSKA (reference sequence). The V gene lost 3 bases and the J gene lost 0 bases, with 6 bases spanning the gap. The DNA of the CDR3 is TGCAGTGCTAGTGCAGACTCCTACGAGCAGTACTTC. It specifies CSASADSYEQYF.

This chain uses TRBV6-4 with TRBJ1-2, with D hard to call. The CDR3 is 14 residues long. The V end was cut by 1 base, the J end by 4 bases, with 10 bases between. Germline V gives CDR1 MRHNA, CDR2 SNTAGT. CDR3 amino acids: CASSDWPASYGYTF. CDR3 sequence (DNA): TGTGCCAGCAGTGACTGGCCAGCGTCCTATGGCTACACCTTC.

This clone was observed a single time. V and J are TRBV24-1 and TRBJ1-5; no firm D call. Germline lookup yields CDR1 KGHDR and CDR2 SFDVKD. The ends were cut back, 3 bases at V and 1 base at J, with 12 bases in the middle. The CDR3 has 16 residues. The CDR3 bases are TGTGCCACCAGTGATCCCTTAAGCGTAAGCAATCAGCCCCAGCATTTT. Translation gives CATSDPLSVSNQPQHF.

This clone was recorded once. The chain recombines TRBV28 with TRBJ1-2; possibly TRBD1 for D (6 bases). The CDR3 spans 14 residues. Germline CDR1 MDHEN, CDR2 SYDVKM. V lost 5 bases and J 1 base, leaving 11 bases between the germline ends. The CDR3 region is CASSTQQGNYGYTF. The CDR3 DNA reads TGTGCCAGCAGTACACAACAGGGTAACTATGGCTACACCTTC.

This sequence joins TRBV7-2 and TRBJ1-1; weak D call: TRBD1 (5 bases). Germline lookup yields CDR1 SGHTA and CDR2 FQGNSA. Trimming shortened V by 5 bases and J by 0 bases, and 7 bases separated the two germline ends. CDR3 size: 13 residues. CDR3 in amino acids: CASSKTVNTEAFF. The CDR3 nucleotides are TGTGCCAGCAGCAAGACAGTGAACACTGAAGCTTTCTTT.

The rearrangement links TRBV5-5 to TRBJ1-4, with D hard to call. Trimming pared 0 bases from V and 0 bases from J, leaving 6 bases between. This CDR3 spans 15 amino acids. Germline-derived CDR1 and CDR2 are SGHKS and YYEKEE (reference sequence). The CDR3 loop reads CASSLGGSTNEKLFF. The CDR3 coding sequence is TGTGCCAGCAGCTTGGGTGGCTCAACTAATGAAAAACTGTTTTTT.

The DNA of the CDR3 is TGTGCCAGCAGCATAAGACTAGCGGGACTGGGAAATACGCAGTATTTT. This sequence encodes CASSIRLAGLGNTQYF. The chain carries TRBV7-2 and TRBJ2-3, with 11 bases aligning to TRBD2. With V trimmed by 5 bases and J by 7 bases, 11 bases remained unmatched. This CDR3 spans 16 amino acids. Per germline, CDR1 SGHTA and CDR2 FQGNSA.

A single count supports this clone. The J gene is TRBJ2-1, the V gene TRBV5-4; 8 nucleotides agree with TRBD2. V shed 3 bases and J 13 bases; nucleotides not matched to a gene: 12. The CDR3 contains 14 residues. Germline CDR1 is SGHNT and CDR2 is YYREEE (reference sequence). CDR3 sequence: CASSSSSGGPSQFF. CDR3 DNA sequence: TGTGCCAGCAGCTCCTCCTCGGGGGGGCCGTCCCAGTTCTTC.

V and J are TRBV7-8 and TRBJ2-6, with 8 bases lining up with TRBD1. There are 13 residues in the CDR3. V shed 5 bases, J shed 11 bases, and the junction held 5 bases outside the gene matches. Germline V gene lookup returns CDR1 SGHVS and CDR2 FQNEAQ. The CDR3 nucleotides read TGTGCCAGCAGCCGACAGGGGTTCGACGTCCTGACTTTC. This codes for CASSRQGFDVLTF.

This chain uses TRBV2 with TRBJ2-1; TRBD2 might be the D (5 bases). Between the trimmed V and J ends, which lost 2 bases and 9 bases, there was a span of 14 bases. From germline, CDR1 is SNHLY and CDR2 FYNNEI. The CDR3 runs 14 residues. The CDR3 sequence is CASSEREGTGEQFF. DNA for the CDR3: TGTGCCAGCAGTGAACGGGAAGGTACTGGTGAGCAGTTCTTC.

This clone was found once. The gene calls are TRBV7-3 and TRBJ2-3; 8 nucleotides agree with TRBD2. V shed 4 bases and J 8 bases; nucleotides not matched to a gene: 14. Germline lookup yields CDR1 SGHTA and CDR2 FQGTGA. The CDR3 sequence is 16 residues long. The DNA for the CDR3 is TGTGCCAGCAGCTCCTCGGACAGAGTCCTAGCGGGTACGCAGTATTTT. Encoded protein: CASSSSDRVLAGTQYF.

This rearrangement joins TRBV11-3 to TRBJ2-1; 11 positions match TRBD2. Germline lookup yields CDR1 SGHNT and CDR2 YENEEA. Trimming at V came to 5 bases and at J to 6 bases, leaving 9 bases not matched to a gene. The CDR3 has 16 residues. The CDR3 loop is CASSTGRLAGGNEQFF. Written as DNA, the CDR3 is TGTGCCAGCAGCACCGGTCGGCTAGCGGGAGGCAATGAGCAGTTCTTC.

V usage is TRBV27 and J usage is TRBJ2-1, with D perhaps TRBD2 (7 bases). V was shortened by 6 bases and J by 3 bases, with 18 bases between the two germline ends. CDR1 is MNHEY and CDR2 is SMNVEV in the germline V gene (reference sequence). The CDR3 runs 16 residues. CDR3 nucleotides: TGTGCCAGCAGCTTTTCCGGGGGGCGCCACTACAATGAGCAGTTCTTC. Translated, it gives CASSFSGGRHYNEQFF.